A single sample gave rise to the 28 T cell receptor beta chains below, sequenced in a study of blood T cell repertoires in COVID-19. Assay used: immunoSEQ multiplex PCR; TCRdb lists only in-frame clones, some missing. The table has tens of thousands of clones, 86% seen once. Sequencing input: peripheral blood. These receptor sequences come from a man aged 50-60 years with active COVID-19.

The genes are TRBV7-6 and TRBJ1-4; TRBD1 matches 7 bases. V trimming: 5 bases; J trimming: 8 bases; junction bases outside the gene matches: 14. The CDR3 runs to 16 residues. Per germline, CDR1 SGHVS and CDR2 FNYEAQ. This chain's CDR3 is CASSTSTGAVGEKLFF. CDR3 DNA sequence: TGTGCCAGCAGCACCTCAACAGGGGCCGTGGGGGAAAAACTGTTTTTT. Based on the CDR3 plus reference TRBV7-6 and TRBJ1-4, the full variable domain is GAGVSQSPRYKVTKRGQDVALRCDPISGHVSLYWYRQALGQGPEFLTYFNYEAQQDKSGLPNDRFSAERPEGSISTLTIQRTEQRDSAMYRCASSTSTGAVGEKLFFGSGTQLSVL.

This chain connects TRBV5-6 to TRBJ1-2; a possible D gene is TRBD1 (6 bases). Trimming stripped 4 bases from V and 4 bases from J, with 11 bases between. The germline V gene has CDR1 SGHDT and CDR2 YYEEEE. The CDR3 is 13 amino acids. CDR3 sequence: CASSRTEPYGYTF. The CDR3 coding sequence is TGTGCCAGCAGCAGGACAGAACCCTATGGCTACACCTTC.

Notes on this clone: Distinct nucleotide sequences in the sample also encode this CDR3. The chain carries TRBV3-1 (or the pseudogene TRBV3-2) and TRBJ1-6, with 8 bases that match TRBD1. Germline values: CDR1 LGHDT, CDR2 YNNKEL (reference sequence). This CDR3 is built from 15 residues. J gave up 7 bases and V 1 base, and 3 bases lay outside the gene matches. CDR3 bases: TGTGCCAGCAGCCAAGGGGACAGGTTAAATTCACCCCTCCACTTT. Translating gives CASSQGDRLNSPLHF.

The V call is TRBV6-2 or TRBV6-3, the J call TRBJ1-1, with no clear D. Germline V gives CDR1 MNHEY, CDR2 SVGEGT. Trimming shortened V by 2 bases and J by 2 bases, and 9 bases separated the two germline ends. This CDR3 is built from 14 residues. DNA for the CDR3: TGTGCCAGCAGTTACACCGGGGTTAACACTGAAGCTTTCTTT. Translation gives CASSYTGVNTEAFF.

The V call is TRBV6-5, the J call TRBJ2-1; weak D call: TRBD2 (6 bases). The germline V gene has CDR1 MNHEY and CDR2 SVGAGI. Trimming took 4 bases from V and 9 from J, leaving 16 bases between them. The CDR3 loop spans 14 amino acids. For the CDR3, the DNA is TGTGCCAGCAGTTTACCCACACCCGGGAGTGAGCAGTTCTTC. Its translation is CASSLPTPGSEQFF.

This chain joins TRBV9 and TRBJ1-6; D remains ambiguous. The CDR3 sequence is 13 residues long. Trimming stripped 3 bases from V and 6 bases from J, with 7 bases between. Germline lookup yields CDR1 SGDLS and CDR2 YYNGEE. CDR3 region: CASSATGNSPLHF. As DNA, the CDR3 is TGTGCCAGCAGCGCTACGGGTAATTCACCCCTCCACTTT. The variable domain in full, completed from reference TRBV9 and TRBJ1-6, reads DSGVTQTPKHLITATGQRVTLRCSPRSGDLSVYWYQQSLDQGLQFLIQYYNGEERAKGNILERFSAQQFPDLHSELNLSSLELGDSALYFCASSATGNSPLHFGNGTRLTVT.

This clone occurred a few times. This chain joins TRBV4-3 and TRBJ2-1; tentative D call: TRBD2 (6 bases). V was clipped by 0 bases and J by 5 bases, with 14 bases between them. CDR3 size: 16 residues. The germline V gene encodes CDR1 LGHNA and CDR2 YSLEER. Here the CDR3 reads CASSQDSRGKNNEQFF. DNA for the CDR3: TGCGCCAGCAGCCAAGATTCCCGCGGGAAAAACAATGAGCAGTTCTTC.

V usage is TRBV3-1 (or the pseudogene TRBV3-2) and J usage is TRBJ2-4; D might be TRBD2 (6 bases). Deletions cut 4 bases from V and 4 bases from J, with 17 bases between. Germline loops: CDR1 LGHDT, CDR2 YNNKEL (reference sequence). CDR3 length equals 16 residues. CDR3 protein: CASSRRGGGQKNIQYF. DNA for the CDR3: TGTGCCAGCAGCCGAAGGGGAGGAGGGCAAAAAAACATTCAGTACTTC.

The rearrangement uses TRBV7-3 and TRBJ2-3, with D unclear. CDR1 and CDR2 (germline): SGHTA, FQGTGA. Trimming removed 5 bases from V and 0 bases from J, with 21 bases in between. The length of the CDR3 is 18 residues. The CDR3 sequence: CASSEKTPGSRSTDTQYF. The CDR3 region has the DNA TGTGCCAGCAGCGAAAAAACCCCAGGCAGTCGGAGCACAGATACGCAGTATTTT.

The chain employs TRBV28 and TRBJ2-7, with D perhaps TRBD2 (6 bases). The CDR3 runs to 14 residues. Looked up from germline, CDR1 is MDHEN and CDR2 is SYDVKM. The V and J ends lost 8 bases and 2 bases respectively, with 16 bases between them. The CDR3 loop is CASGGLGVAYEQYF. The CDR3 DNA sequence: TGTGCCAGCGGGGGGTTGGGGGTTGCCTACGAGCAGTACTTC. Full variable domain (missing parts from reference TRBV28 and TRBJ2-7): DVKVTQSSRYLVKRTGEKVFLECVQDMDHENMFWYRQDPGLGLRLIYFSYDVKMKEKGDIPEGYSVSREKKERFSLILESASTNQTSMYLCASGGLGVAYEQYFGPGTRLTVT.

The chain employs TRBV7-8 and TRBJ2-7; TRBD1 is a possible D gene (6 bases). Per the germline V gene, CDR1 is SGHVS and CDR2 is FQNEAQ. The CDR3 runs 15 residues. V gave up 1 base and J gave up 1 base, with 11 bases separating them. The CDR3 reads CASSLVDDRSYEQYF. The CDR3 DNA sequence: TGTGCCAGCAGCTTAGTTGATGACAGGTCCTACGAGCAGTACTTC.

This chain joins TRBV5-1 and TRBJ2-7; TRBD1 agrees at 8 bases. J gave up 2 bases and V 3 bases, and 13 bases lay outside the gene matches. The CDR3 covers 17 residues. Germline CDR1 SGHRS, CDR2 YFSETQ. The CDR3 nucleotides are TGCGCCAGCAGCTCCGGGACAGGCGGCCCGGGGCCCTACGAGCAGTACTTC. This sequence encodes CASSSGTGGPGPYEQYF. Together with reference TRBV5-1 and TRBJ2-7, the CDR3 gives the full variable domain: KAGVTQTPRYLIKTRGQQVTLSCSPISGHRSVSWYQQTPGQGLQFLFEYFSETQRNKGNFPGRFSGRQFSNSRSEMNVSTLELGDSALYLCASSSGTGGPGPYEQYFGPGTRLTVT.

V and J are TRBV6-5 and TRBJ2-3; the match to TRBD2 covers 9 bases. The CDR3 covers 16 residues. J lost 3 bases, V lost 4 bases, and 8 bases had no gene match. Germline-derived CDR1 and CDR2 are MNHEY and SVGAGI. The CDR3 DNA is TGTGCCAGCAGTTCCTCCGGGACTAGCCTTACAGATACGCAGTATTTT. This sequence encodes CASSSSGTSLTDTQYF.

The CDR3 reads CASSMGLHGYTF. The CDR3 coding sequence is TGTGCCAGCAGCATGGGACTCCATGGCTACACCTTC. The chain joins TRBV7-9 to TRBJ1-2; perhaps TRBD1 as D (5 bases). CDR1 and CDR2 (germline): SEHNR, FQNEAQ (reference sequence). The CDR3 sequence is 12 residues long. The germline V and J ends were trimmed by 5 bases and 6 bases, with 10 bases remaining between them.

CDR3 sequence reads: CASGGQLTDTQYF. The CDR3, as DNA: TGTGCCAGCGGCGGGCAGCTCACAGATACGCAGTATTTT. V gene TRBV12-3 or TRBV12-4 combines with J gene TRBJ2-3, with a tentative D call TRBD2 (5 bases). CDR3 length equals 13 residues. Deletions cut 8 bases from V and 2 bases from J, with 11 bases between.

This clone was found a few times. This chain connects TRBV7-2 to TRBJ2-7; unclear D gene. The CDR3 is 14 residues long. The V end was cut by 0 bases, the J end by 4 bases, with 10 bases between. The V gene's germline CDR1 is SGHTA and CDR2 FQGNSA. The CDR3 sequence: CASSLANGNYEQYF. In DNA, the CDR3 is TGTGCCAGCAGCTTAGCGAACGGTAATTACGAGCAGTACTTC.

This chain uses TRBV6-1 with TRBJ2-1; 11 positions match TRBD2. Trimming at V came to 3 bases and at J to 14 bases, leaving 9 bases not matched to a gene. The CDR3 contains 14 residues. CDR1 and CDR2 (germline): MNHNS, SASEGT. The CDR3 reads CASSDRASGRRKFF. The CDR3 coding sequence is TGTGCCAGCAGTGATAGGGCTAGCGGGAGGAGGAAGTTCTTC.

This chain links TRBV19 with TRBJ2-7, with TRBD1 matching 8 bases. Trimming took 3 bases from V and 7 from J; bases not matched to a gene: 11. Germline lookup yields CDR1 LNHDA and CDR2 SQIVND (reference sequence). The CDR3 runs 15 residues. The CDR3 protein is CASSIKGQGVFEQYF. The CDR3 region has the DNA TGTGCCAGTAGTATTAAAGGACAGGGAGTATTTGAGCAGTACTTC.

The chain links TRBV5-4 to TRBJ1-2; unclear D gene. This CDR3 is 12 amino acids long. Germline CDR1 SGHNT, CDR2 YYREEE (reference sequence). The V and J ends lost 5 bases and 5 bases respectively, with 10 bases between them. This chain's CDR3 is CASSDQEYGYTF. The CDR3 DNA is TGTGCCAGCAGTGATCAGGAATATGGCTACACCTTC.

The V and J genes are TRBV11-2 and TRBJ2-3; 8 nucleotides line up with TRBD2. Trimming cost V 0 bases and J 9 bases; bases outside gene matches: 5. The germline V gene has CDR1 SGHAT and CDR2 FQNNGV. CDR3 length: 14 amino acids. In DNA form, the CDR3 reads TGTGCCAGCAGCTTAGATCCGTCTAGCGGGACGCAGTATTTT. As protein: CASSLDPSSGTQYF.

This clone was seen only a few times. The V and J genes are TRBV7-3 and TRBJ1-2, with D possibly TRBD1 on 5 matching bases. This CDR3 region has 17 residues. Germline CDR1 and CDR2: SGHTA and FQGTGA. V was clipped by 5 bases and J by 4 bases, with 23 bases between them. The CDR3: CASSRTVQEGEVYGYTF. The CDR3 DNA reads TGTGCCAGCAGCCGAACAGTACAGGAAGGAGAAGTCTATGGCTACACCTTC.

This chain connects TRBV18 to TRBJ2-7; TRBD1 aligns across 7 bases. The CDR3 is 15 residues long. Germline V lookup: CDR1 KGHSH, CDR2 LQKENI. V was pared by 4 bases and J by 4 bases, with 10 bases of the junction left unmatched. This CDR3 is CASSLDAGTDYEQYF. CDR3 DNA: TGTGCCAGCTCACTTGATGCCGGGACAGATTACGAGCAGTACTTC.

CDR3 sequence: CASSLGTRPTDTQYF. The DNA for the CDR3 is TGCGCCAGCAGCTTAGGGACTCGTCCCACAGATACGCAGTATTTT. The V and J genes are TRBV5-1 and TRBJ2-3, with a possible D match to TRBD2 (6 bases). This CDR3 is 15 amino acids long. With 2 bases removed from V and 2 bases from J, the gap between germline ends came to 12 bases. Germline V lookup: CDR1 SGHRS, CDR2 YFSETQ.

The CDR3 DNA is TGTGCCAGCAGTGAATCTAGCGGGAGCTACAATGAGCAGTTCTTC. Translated, it gives CASSESSGSYNEQFF. This rearrangement joins TRBV6-1 to TRBJ2-1; TRBD2 aligns across 10 bases. Germline V gene sequence: CDR1 MNHNS, CDR2 SASEGT. The CDR3 is 15 amino acids. J lost 3 bases, V lost 2 bases, and 1 base had no gene match.

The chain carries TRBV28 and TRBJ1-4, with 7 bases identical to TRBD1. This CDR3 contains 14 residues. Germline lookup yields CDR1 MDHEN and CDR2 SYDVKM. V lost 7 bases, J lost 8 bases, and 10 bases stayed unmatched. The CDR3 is CASIRQGGAEKLFF. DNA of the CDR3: TGTGCCAGCATTCGGCAGGGGGGCGCGGAAAAACTGTTTTTT. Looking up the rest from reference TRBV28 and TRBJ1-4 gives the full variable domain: DVKVTQSSRYLVKRTGEKVFLECVQDMDHENMFWYRQDPGLGLRLIYFSYDVKMKEKGDIPEGYSVSREKKERFSLILESASTNQTSMYLCASIRQGGAEKLFFGSGTQLSVL.

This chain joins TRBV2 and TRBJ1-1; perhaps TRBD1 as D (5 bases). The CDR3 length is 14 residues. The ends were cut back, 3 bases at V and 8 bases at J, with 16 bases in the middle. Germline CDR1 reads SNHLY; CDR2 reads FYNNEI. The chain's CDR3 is CASSDVWSTGEAFF. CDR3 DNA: TGTGCCAGCAGTGATGTGTGGTCTACAGGAGAAGCTTTCTTT.

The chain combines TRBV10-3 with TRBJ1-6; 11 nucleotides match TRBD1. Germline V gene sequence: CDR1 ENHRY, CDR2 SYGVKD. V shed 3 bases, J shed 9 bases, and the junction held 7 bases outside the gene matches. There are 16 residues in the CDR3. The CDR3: CAISDAGQGDGSPLHF. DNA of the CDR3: TGTGCCATCAGTGACGCGGGACAGGGGGATGGTTCACCCCTCCACTTT.

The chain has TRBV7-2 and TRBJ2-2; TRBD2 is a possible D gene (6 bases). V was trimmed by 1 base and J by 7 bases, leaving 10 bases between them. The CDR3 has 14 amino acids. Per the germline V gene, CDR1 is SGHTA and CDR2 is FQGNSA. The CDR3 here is CASSLDPAGGELFF. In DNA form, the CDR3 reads TGTGCCAGCAGCTTAGATCCAGCGGGCGGGGAGCTGTTTTTT. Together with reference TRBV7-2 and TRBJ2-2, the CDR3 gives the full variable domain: GAGVSQSPSNKVTEKGKDVELRCDPISGHTALYWYRQSLGQGLEFLIYFQGNSAPDKSGLPSDRFSAERTGGSVSTLTIQRTQQEDSAVYLCASSLDPAGGELFFGEGSRLTVL.